One TCR beta chain is described in this entry. Its antigen is still unknown. This entry comes from a study of T cell repertoires in cytomegalovirus infection. Study findings and constraints: Dominating the ex vivo response were HLA-C-restricted CMV-specific TCR beta clonotypes.

Germline-derived CDR1 and CDR2 are SGHNT and YYREEE (reference sequence). This CDR3 has 17 amino acids. V dropped 0 bases and J dropped 7; count of bases not matched to a gene: 7. TCRdb re-derived calls from the reads in MiXCR, one entry per CDR3 protein. Among about 700,000 distinct CDR3 sequences, around 31% were seen once, and the ten largest hold about 18%. Sequences were derived from cultured PBMCs, sampled from culture after CMV antigen stimulation. The J gene is TRBJ2-3, the V gene TRBV5-4; 14 bases map to TRBD2. The origin of this receptor is a human donor in good health (CMV status not recorded). Some clones in this sample may be carry-over from other donors' samples. CDR3 region: CASSLGGGTSGGNTQYF. The DNA of the CDR3 is TGTGCCAGCAGCTTGGGGGGGGGGACTAGCGGGGGTAATACGCAGTATTTT.